The rows below give T cell receptor beta chains drawn from one sample of a study of OX40 agonist ivuxolimab in advanced cancers. Profiling relied on immunoSEQ multiplex PCR, and the TCRdb table lists in-frame clones only, not all of them. This sample has 75,000 to 95,000 clones, with 91% found just once. Source: CD4+ or CD8+ T cells sorted from blood, taken in a trial of the OX40 agonist ivuxolimab. Every receptor here comes from an adult with an advanced solid tumor such as melanoma, head and neck, liver or kidney cancer. CDR3s include the opening cysteine and the closing phenylalanine or tryptophan. A D gene is named only where the DNA matches it firmly. Not all rows give a size; the values are once, few, many and, for expanded clones, a class.

cdr3_nt: TGTGCCAGCAGGTTGGGACTAGCGAAGAACAATGAGCAGTTCTTC; cdr3_aa: CASRLGLAKNNEQFF; d_call: TRBD2; v_call: TRBV7-2; clone_size: .; j_call: TRBJ2-1
cdr3_nt: TGCAGTGCCACGGGAAGGGGCTACACCTTC; cdr3_aa: CSATGRGYTF; d_call: .; v_call: TRBV20-1; clone_size: .; j_call: TRBJ1-2
cdr3_nt: TGTGCCAGCAGCGCACCCGACAGGGCCCAGTATGGCTACACCTTC; cdr3_aa: CASSAPDRAQYGYTF; d_call: TRBD1; v_call: TRBV9; clone_size: .; j_call: TRBJ1-2
cdr3_nt: TGCAGCGTTGCCCGGACAGGGGTTGACAATGAGCAGTTCTTC; cdr3_aa: CSVARTGVDNEQFF; d_call: TRBD1; v_call: TRBV29-1; clone_size: .; j_call: TRBJ2-1
cdr3_nt: TGTGCCAGCAGCTTCGGCTGGGGAGAGCAGTACTTC; cdr3_aa: CASSFGWGEQYF; d_call: .; v_call: TRBV11-2; clone_size: .; j_call: TRBJ2-7
cdr3_nt: TGTGCCAGCCAGGGGGTTGCCTACGAGCAGTACTTC; cdr3_aa: CASQGVAYEQYF; d_call: TRBD1; v_call: TRBV6-1; clone_size: .; j_call: TRBJ2-7
cdr3_nt: TGTGCCTGGAGTGCGAGTCCCGGGACTAGGGCCGGGGAGCTGTTTTTT; cdr3_aa: CAWSASPGTRAGELFF; d_call: TRBD2; v_call: TRBV30; clone_size: .; j_call: TRBJ2-2
cdr3_nt: TGCGCCAGCAGCCAAATAAGTAGGAGGGGGGGCCGGGAGCAGTTCTTC; cdr3_aa: CASSQISRRGGREQFF; d_call: .; v_call: TRBV4-1; clone_size: .; j_call: TRBJ2-1
cdr3_nt: TGTGCCAGCAGGTACCGGACTAGCGGGAGAACAGATACGCAGTATTTT; cdr3_aa: CASRYRTSGRTDTQYF; d_call: TRBD2; v_call: TRBV2; clone_size: .; j_call: TRBJ2-3
cdr3_nt: TGTGCCTGGAGTGACAGCGGGAGGGCCATAGATACGCAGTATTTT; cdr3_aa: CAWSDSGRAIDTQYF; d_call: TRBD2; v_call: TRBV30; clone_size: .; j_call: TRBJ2-3
cdr3_nt: TGTGCCAGCAGTTCCCCGTCATCAACTAATGAAAAACTGTTTTTT; cdr3_aa: CASSSPSSTNEKLFF; d_call: .; v_call: TRBV28; clone_size: .; j_call: TRBJ1-4
cdr3_nt: TGTGCCAGCAGCGGAAGCGGGAGCTCGGAGTACTTC; cdr3_aa: CASSGSGSSEYF; d_call: TRBD2; v_call: TRBV5-6; clone_size: once; j_call: TRBJ2-7
cdr3_nt: TGTGCCAGCAGCTTAGATAGTCGGGGCGAGCAGTACTTC; cdr3_aa: CASSLDSRGEQYF; d_call: .; v_call: TRBV7-2; clone_size: .; j_call: TRBJ2-7
cdr3_nt: TGTGCCAGCAGCCCTCGGACTAGCGGGTACCGCACAGATACGCAGTATTTT; cdr3_aa: CASSPRTSGYRTDTQYF; d_call: TRBD2; v_call: TRBV9; clone_size: .; j_call: TRBJ2-3
cdr3_nt: TGCAGTGCTAGGGTCCTGGGCGAGCAGTACTTC; cdr3_aa: CSARVLGEQYF; d_call: .; v_call: TRBV20-1; clone_size: .; j_call: TRBJ2-7
cdr3_nt: TGTGCCACGACTGGGACAGCCACTCCCTACGAGCAGTACTTC; cdr3_aa: CATTGTATPYEQYF; d_call: TRBD1; v_call: TRBV7-9; clone_size: .; j_call: TRBJ2-7
cdr3_nt: TGTGCCAGCAGCATGCGGGCGGTTGGGGCCAACGTCCTGACTTTC; cdr3_aa: CASSMRAVGANVLTF; d_call: .; v_call: TRBV7-9; clone_size: .; j_call: TRBJ2-6
cdr3_nt: TGCGCCAGCAGCCACCCCGGGCTCACGGGGGGCACTGAAGCTTTCTTT; cdr3_aa: CASSHPGLTGGTEAFF; d_call: .; v_call: TRBV4-1; clone_size: .; j_call: TRBJ1-1
cdr3_nt: TGTGCCAGCAGCGTGGGACTAGCGGGACCTGACGCCGCCTACGAGCAGTACTTC; cdr3_aa: CASSVGLAGPDAAYEQYF; d_call: TRBD2; v_call: TRBV9; clone_size: .; j_call: TRBJ2-7
cdr3_nt: TGCGCCAGCAGCTTGGGGACAGGGTCCAGCACAGATACGCAGTATTTT; cdr3_aa: CASSLGTGSSTDTQYF; d_call: TRBD1; v_call: TRBV5-1; clone_size: .; j_call: TRBJ2-3
cdr3_nt: TGCGCCAGCAGCTTCGGGAACGGCGGGACAGATACGCAGTATTTT; cdr3_aa: CASSFGNGGTDTQYF; d_call: .; v_call: TRBV5-1; clone_size: .; j_call: TRBJ2-3
cdr3_nt: TGTGCCTGGAGTGGTCAGGGCCACAATGAGCAGTTCTTC; cdr3_aa: CAWSGQGHNEQFF; d_call: .; v_call: TRBV30; clone_size: .; j_call: TRBJ2-1
cdr3_nt: TGTGCCAGCAGCCAAGGGACCAATCAGCCCCAGCATTTT; cdr3_aa: CASSQGTNQPQHF; d_call: .; v_call: TRBV11-2; clone_size: .; j_call: TRBJ1-5
cdr3_nt: TGTGCCTGGAGTATACAACAGGGTTCGAGAGAGACCCAGTACTTC; cdr3_aa: CAWSIQQGSRETQYF; d_call: .; v_call: TRBV30; clone_size: .; j_call: TRBJ2-5
cdr3_nt: TGTGCCAGCAGTTTGAAGGTTGGCTCCTACACCTTC; cdr3_aa: CASSLKVGSYTF; d_call: .; v_call: TRBV28; clone_size: few; j_call: TRBJ1-2
cdr3_nt: TGTGCCAGCAGCTTAAGCCAGACCCAAGAGACCCAGTACTTC; cdr3_aa: CASSLSQTQETQYF; d_call: .; v_call: TRBV5-6; clone_size: .; j_call: TRBJ2-5
cdr3_nt: TGTGCCAGCAGCAGTCAGCCCTTTGCCGGGGGTGAGCAGTTCTTC; cdr3_aa: CASSSQPFAGGEQFF; d_call: .; v_call: TRBV2; clone_size: .; j_call: TRBJ2-1
cdr3_nt: TGTGCCAGCTCACCTGGGACAGGGACGGATCAGCCCCAGCATTTT; cdr3_aa: CASSPGTGTDQPQHF; d_call: TRBD1; v_call: TRBV18; clone_size: .; j_call: TRBJ1-5
cdr3_nt: TGTGCCAGCAGCTTAGGTAGCAGCGAGACCCAGTACTTC; cdr3_aa: CASSLGSSETQYF; d_call: .; v_call: TRBV7-9; clone_size: .; j_call: TRBJ2-5
cdr3_nt: TGTGCCAGCAGTGTGAGGACAGTACAAGAGACCCAGTACTTC; cdr3_aa: CASSVRTVQETQYF; d_call: .; v_call: TRBV2; clone_size: .; j_call: TRBJ2-5
cdr3_nt: TGTGCCAGCAGTCAGGACATAACGTATGGCTACACCTTC; cdr3_aa: CASSQDITYGYTF; d_call: .; v_call: TRBV28; clone_size: .; j_call: TRBJ1-2
cdr3_nt: TGCGCCAGCAGCTTCCCCGAGGGCGGCACAGATACGCAGTATTTT; cdr3_aa: CASSFPEGGTDTQYF; d_call: .; v_call: TRBV5-1; clone_size: .; j_call: TRBJ2-3
cdr3_nt: TGTGCCAGTAGGACAGGCCATGATCAGCCCCAGCATTTT; cdr3_aa: CASRTGHDQPQHF; d_call: .; v_call: TRBV19; clone_size: .; j_call: TRBJ1-5
cdr3_nt: TGTGCCAGCAGCTCCCTAGGAGGGAGGAGCACAGATACGCAGTATTTT; cdr3_aa: CASSSLGGRSTDTQYF; d_call: .; v_call: TRBV7-8; clone_size: .; j_call: TRBJ2-3
cdr3_nt: TGTGCCAGCTCACCACCGGGACTAGCCTCGAACACCGGGGAGCTGTTTTTT; cdr3_aa: CASSPPGLASNTGELFF; d_call: TRBD2; v_call: TRBV18; clone_size: .; j_call: TRBJ2-2
cdr3_nt: TGTGCCAGCAGCTCAGCCGGGACAGGGGGCCCCTACGAGCAGTACTTC; cdr3_aa: CASSSAGTGGPYEQYF; d_call: TRBD1; v_call: TRBV7-6; clone_size: few; j_call: TRBJ2-7
cdr3_nt: TGCAGCGTTGAGGGCCGTATACCCTACAATGAGCAGTTCTTC; cdr3_aa: CSVEGRIPYNEQFF; d_call: .; v_call: TRBV29-1; clone_size: .; j_call: TRBJ2-1
cdr3_nt: TGTGCCAGCAGCTTAGGCCTAGCGGGTCTCACCGGGGAGCTGTTTTTT; cdr3_aa: CASSLGLAGLTGELFF; d_call: TRBD2; v_call: TRBV11-2; clone_size: .; j_call: TRBJ2-2
cdr3_nt: TGCGCCAGCAGCGCGGGGACTAGCGGGAGGGCCGAGGAGACCCAGTACTTC; cdr3_aa: CASSAGTSGRAEETQYF; d_call: TRBD2; v_call: TRBV5-1; clone_size: .; j_call: TRBJ2-5